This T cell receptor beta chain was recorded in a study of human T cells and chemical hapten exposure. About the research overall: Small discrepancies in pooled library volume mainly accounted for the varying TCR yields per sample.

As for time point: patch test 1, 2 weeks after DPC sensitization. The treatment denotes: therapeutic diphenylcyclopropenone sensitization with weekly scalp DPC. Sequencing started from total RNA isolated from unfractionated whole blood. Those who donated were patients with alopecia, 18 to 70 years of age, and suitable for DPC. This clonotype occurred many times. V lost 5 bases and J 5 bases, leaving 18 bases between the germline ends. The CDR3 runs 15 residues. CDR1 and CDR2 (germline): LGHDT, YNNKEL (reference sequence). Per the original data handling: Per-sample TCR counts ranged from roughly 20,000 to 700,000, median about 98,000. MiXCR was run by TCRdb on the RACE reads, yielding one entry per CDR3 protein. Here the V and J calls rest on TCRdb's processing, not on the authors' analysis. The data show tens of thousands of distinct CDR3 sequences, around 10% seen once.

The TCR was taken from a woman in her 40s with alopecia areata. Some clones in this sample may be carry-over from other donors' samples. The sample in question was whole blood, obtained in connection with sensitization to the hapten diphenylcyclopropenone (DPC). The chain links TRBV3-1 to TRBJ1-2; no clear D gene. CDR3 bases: TGTGCCAGCAGCACTCAGCGGCTACCCCCTTATGGCTACACCTTC. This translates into CASSTQRLPPYGYTF.